The 21 T cell receptor beta chains in this list originate from one sample, sequenced in a study of CD8 T cells in ankylosing spondylitis (dated by TCRdb to about 2017). The library was generated by 5' RACE. The run used an Illumina HiSeq 2500. Using fastp at Q25 and MiXCR, TCRdb reprocessed the public reads and kept productive beta chains. All rows with the same CDR3 protein become a single entry with the most common DNA and genes. In this sample the table shows about 340,000 distinct CDR3 sequences, under 15% of which occur a single time. Of the sample, 1.1% falls within the top ten clones. Sample: blood, either unsorted or a sorted T cell fraction (not recorded which). The receptors were sampled from a male donor with ankylosing spondylitis or in good health (not recorded which).

This clonotype was observed at least ten times. The chain has TRBV5-1 and TRBJ1-4; 7 positions agree with TRBD1. The CDR3 runs 15 residues. V lost 3 bases to trimming and J lost 7 bases; unmatched junction nucleotides: 9. Germline CDR1 and CDR2: SGHRS and YFSETQ. The CDR3 here is CASSYQTGKSEKLFF. CDR3 DNA: TGCGCCAGCAGCTATCAGACAGGGAAGAGTGAAAAACTGTTTTTT.

This clonotype showed up just a few times. The CDR3, as DNA: TGTGCCAGCAGCTCTAGCGGGGGAAACTACAATGAGCAGTTCTTC. Protein product: CASSSSGGNYNEQFF. The gene calls are TRBV7-2 and TRBJ2-1; TRBD2 matches at 10 bases. The CDR3 loop spans 15 amino acids. Germline CDR1 SGHTA, CDR2 FQGNSA. Trimming at V came to 4 bases and at J to 3 bases, leaving 3 bases not matched to a gene.

The chain recombines TRBV7-2 with TRBJ2-7, with D perhaps TRBD2 (5 bases). The CDR3 totals 15 residues. CDR1 SGHTA and CDR2 FQGNSA come from the germline V gene. V lost 6 bases to trimming and J lost 5 bases, with 20 bases between them. The CDR3 spells CASSLADGGGHEQYF. CDR3 coding DNA: TGTGCCAGCAGTCTTGCCGATGGAGGTGGTCACGAGCAGTACTTC.

This clonotype was found once. J is TRBJ2-3 and V is TRBV3-1; D call uncertain. Trimming shortened V by 1 base and J by 5 bases, and 16 bases separated the two germline ends. The CDR3 contains 16 residues. The germline V gene encodes CDR1 LGHDT and CDR2 YNNKEL (reference sequence). CDR3 nucleotides: TGTGCCAGCAGCCAAGGGTCGTCCACACGCAGAGATACGCAGTATTTT. Translating gives CASSQGSSTRRDTQYF.

This clonotype was recorded a few times. V usage is TRBV6-5 and J usage is TRBJ1-3; 7 positions agree with TRBD1. V dropped 11 bases and J dropped 5; count of bases not matched to a gene: 6. CDR1 is MNHEY, CDR2 SVGAGI, per germline. The CDR3 length is 12 residues. The DNA of the CDR3 is TGTGCCGCCCGGGACAGACGAAACACCATATATTTT. It translates to CAARDRRNTIYF.

The J gene is TRBJ2-2, the V gene TRBV24-1; unclear D gene. V dropped 0 bases and J dropped 8 bases, with 6 bases sitting between them. The germline CDR1 and CDR2 sequences are KGHDR and SFDVKD. CDR3 length equals 13 residues. In DNA, the CDR3 is TGTGCCACCAGTGATTTGGTGGGGGGGGAGCTGTTTTTT. Translation gives CATSDLVGGELFF.

This sequence joins TRBV11-2 and TRBJ1-3, with TRBD1 identical over 8 bases. This CDR3 is built from 18 residues. Per the germline V gene, CDR1 is SGHAT and CDR2 is FQNNGV. V lost 5 bases and J lost 0; bases outside the gene matches: 12. The CDR3 nucleotides are TGTGCCAGCAGCAAGGACAGGGTCGGCCCTCTCTCTGGAAACACCATATATTTT. Protein product: CASSKDRVGPLSGNTIYF.

This clonotype has ten or more counts. This chain connects TRBV5-1 to TRBJ2-3, with D possibly being TRBD2 (5 bases). This CDR3 is 15 amino acids long. V lost 0 bases to trimming and J lost 5 bases, with 13 bases between them. From germline, CDR1 is SGHRS and CDR2 YFSETQ. CDR3 bases: TGCGCCAGCAGCTTGGAAGTCCTAGCAGGAGATACGCAGTATTTT. Amino acid sequence: CASSLEVLAGDTQYF.

The J gene is TRBJ1-5, the V gene TRBV9; possible D gene TRBD1, 5 bases. Germline V gene lookup returns CDR1 SGDLS and CDR2 YYNGEE. The CDR3 is made up of 14 amino acids. V was pared by 5 bases and J by 4 bases, with 13 bases between. This CDR3 is CASRGGRANQPQHF. CDR3 sequence (DNA): TGTGCCAGCAGGGGGGGGAGGGCAAATCAGCCCCAGCATTTT.

This clonotype is a singleton in its sample. A single base separates this from a much larger clone, so it may be a read error. This chain joins TRBV21-1 and TRBJ2-7. TRBV21-1 is a documented pseudogene. This CDR3 spans 11 amino acids. CDR3: CVSSIGYEQYF. Here the CDR3 DNA reads TGTGTCAGCAGCATCGGCTACGAGCAGTACTTC.

The V and J genes are TRBV19 and TRBJ1-2; perhaps TRBD1 as D (6 bases). CDR1 and CDR2 from the germline V gene are LNHDA and SQIVND (reference sequence). The CDR3 spans 14 residues. Trimming pared 4 bases from V and 4 bases from J, leaving 13 bases between. In DNA, the CDR3 is TGTGCCAGTAGTAACAGGGCCGAGAGCTATGGCTACACCTTC. Its protein product is CASSNRAESYGYTF.

This clonotype has just a few counts. V usage is TRBV5-1 and J usage is TRBJ2-3; D uncertain. This CDR3 spans 12 amino acids. Germline CDR1 is SGHRS and CDR2 is YFSETQ. V lost 5 bases to trimming and J lost 6 bases, with 10 bases between them. CDR3 region: CASRTDWDTQYF. The DNA of the CDR3 is TGCGCCAGCAGAACCGATTGGGATACGCAGTATTTT. Based on the CDR3 plus reference TRBV5-1 and TRBJ2-3, the full variable domain is KAGVTQTPRYLIKTRGQQVTLSCSPISGHRSVSWYQQTPGQGLQFLFEYFSETQRNKGNFPGRFSGRQFSNSRSEMNVSTLELGDSALYLCASRTDWDTQYFGPGTRLTVL.

This clonotype was seen a handful of times. V and J are TRBV3-1 and TRBJ2-5; possibly TRBD2 for D (7 bases). This CDR3 region has 15 residues. Trimming removed 7 bases from V and 5 bases from J, with 20 bases in between. CDR1 and CDR2 (germline): LGHDT, YNNKEL (reference sequence). The CDR3 sequence is CASTTPGGRRETQYF. The CDR3 region has the DNA TGTGCCAGCACCACACCGGGGGGCCGGAGGGAGACCCAGTACTTC.

In its sample, this clonotype was seen a few times. The chain links TRBV12-3 or TRBV12-4 to TRBJ1-3; 7 positions agree with TRBD1. The CDR3 totals 15 residues. Trimming took 6 bases from V and 3 from J; bases not matched to a gene: 8. CDR3 DNA sequence: TGTGCCAGCAGACGGGACAGTATCCTTGGAAACACCATATATTTT. Its protein product is CASRRDSILGNTIYF.

This chain uses TRBV5-1 with TRBJ2-7; D gene unclear. The V and J ends lost 4 bases and 2 bases respectively, with 13 bases between them. Germline V gene sequence: CDR1 SGHRS, CDR2 YFSETQ. This CDR3 is 14 amino acids long. The CDR3 nucleotides read TGCGCCAGCAGCGTCCTGGACCGACCCTACGAGCAGTACTTC. Translation: CASSVLDRPYEQYF.

This clonotype was detected ten times or more. This sequence joins TRBV2 and TRBJ2-3; D remains ambiguous. Trimming pared 6 bases from V and 4 bases from J, leaving 5 bases between. The CDR3 length is 11 residues. Germline CDR1 SNHLY, CDR2 FYNNEI. For the CDR3, the DNA is TGTGCCAGCAGAGGGTCAGATACGCAGTATTTT. It translates to CASRGSDTQYF.

The gene calls are TRBV2 and TRBJ2-4; no firm D call. Trimming took off 6 bases at V and 11 bases at J, with 14 bases between the two ends. Germline CDR1 is SNHLY and CDR2 is FYNNEI. This CDR3 has 12 residues. As DNA, the CDR3 is TGTGCCAGCAGCGAAACGGACGTCGTTCAGTACTTC. Translating gives CASSETDVVQYF. Supplemented by reference TRBV2 and TRBJ2-4, the full variable domain reads EPEVTQTPSHQVTQMGQEVILRCVPISNHLYFYWYRQILGQKVEFLVSFYNNEISEKSEIFDDQFSVERPDGSNFTLKIRSTKLEDSAMYFCASSETDVVQYFGAGTRLSVL.

The genes are TRBV18 and TRBJ1-1; D remains unclear. Trimming took off 2 bases at V and 0 bases at J, with 13 bases between the two ends. The V gene's germline CDR1 is KGHSH and CDR2 LQKENI. This CDR3 has 16 amino acids. The DNA for the CDR3 is TGTGCCAGCTCACCAGGAACGGACTACTTGAACACTGAAGCTTTCTTT. Amino acids: CASSPGTDYLNTEAFF. Variable domain in full (rest from reference TRBV18 and TRBJ1-1): NAGVMQNPRHLVRRRGQEARLRCSPMKGHSHVYWYRQLPEEGLKFMVYLQKENIIDESGMPKERFSAEFPKEGPSILRIQQVVRGDSAAYFCASSPGTDYLNTEAFFGQGTRLTVV.

The V call is TRBV7-8, the J call TRBJ2-3, with 7 bases aligning to TRBD2. This CDR3 has 14 amino acids. Trimming took 5 bases from V and 5 from J; bases not matched to a gene: 7. The V gene's germline CDR1 is SGHVS and CDR2 FQNEAQ. The CDR3 DNA reads as TGTGCCAGCAGCCATGGGGTAGCGGGAGATACGCAGTATTTT. Amino acid sequence: CASSHGVAGDTQYF.

The chain carries TRBV6-1 and TRBJ1-1; D gene ambiguous. CDR1 is MNHNS and CDR2 is SASEGT in the germline V gene. The CDR3 is 13 residues long. The V end lost 7 bases, the J end lost 1 base, and 10 bases lay between the germline ends. In nucleotides, the CDR3 is TGTGCCAGCATGACGACCCCGAACACTGAAGCTTTCTTT. This gives the protein CASMTTPNTEAFF.

This clonotype was seen a handful of times. The gene calls are TRBV4-1 and TRBJ1-5; tentative D call: TRBD1 (5 bases). CDR3 length equals 16 residues. Germline V gene data show CDR1 as MGHRA and CDR2 as YSYEKL. V dropped 0 bases and J dropped 1 base, with 10 bases sitting between them. CDR3 region: CASSQEGRVSNQPQHF. CDR3 sequence (DNA): TGCGCCAGCAGCCAAGAGGGCAGGGTCAGCAATCAGCCCCAGCATTTT.